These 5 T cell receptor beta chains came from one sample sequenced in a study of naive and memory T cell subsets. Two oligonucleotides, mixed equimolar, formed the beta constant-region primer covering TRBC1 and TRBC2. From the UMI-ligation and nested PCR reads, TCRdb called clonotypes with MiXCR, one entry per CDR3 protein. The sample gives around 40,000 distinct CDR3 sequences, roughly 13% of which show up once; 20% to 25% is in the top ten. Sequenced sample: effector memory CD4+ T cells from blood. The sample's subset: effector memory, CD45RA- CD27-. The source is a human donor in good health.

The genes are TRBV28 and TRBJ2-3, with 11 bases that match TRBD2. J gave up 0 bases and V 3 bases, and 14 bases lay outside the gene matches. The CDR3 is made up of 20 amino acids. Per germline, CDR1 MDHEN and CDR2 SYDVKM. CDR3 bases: TGTGCCAGCAGTTTTAGATTTGGACTAGCGGGTTCACCTAGCACAGATACGCAGTATTTT. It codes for CASSFRFGLAGSPSTDTQYF.

CDR3 region: CASSPSGATYEQYF. Here the CDR3 DNA reads TGTGCCAGTAGCCCAAGTGGGGCAACCTACGAGCAGTACTTC. The chain joins TRBV19 to TRBJ2-7, with D possibly TRBD1 on 5 matching bases. V was clipped by 6 bases and J by 2 bases, with 14 bases between them. This CDR3 is built from 14 residues. Germline CDR1 and CDR2: LNHDA and SQIVND (reference sequence).

The CDR3 sequence: CASSLVRGEKLFF. Here the CDR3 DNA reads TGTGCCAGCAGTTTGGTCCGGGGTGAAAAACTGTTTTTT. This chain connects TRBV28 to TRBJ1-4; D remains unclear. V gave up 3 bases and J gave up 7 bases, with 9 bases separating them. Germline V gives CDR1 MDHEN, CDR2 SYDVKM. The CDR3 is 13 residues long.

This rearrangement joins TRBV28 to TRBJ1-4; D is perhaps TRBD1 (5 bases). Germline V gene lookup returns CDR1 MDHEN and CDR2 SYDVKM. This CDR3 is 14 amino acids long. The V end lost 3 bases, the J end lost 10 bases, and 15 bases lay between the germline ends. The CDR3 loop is CASSFGGGLGKLFF. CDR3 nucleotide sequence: TGTGCCAGCAGTTTCGGGGGAGGATTGGGAAAACTGTTTTTT.

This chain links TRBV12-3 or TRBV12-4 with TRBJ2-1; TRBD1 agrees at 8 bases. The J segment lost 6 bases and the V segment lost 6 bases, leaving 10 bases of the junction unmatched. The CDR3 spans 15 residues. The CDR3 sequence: CASRVQGAKVNEQFF. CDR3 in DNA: TGTGCCAGCAGGGTTCAGGGGGCTAAAGTCAATGAGCAGTTCTTC.